This T cell receptor (beta chain) appears in the sequencing data of a study of T cell responses to AZD1222 COVID-19 vaccine (dated by TCRdb to 2020 to 2022). About the study as a whole: TCR sequencing covered about 230 trial participants: 207 given two doses of AZD1222 and around 26 given two doses of MenACWY control vaccine. Trial participants were enrolled by age into subgroups of 18-55, 56-69 and 70-plus years, and around 150, 28 and 57 TCR-sequenced participants, respectively, were included in these subgroups. What the research found in general, with its limitations: The vaccine-associated CD4 TCRs covered the entire spike protein, and the dominant responses fell in regions 160-218 and 743-854. Only six AZD1222 recipients were SARS-CoV-2 seropositive at baseline, limiting conclusions about previously exposed vaccinees. The 56-69-year group was small, and its depth increase did not reach significance, likely because of low power. A significant rise in spike-specific TCR breadth and depth was observed after two AZD1222 doses relative to day 0 and relative to MenACWY recipients. Participants were mostly white British, with more females than males. The authors suggested clonal diversity may have been underestimated. Nearly half of unique spike-specific TCRs reportedly recognized epitopes outside regions mutated in the B.1.351 and B.1.1.7 variants. No day 14 peak-response samples were available, so repertoires were characterized only after the peak T cell response.

A word on this clone: Its antigen is currently not known. Base qualities are missing; no much larger clone stands one base away.

Including cysteine and phenylalanine, the CDR3 has 15 amino acids. Only CDR3 DNA is held: 45 bases, read in frame from base 1. Taken from the germline V gene (reference sequence), the CDR1 and CDR2 loops are LNHNV and YYDKDF. V ends up 5 bases short and J 2 bases short, with an unmatched junction base count of 6. The time point label for this specimen denotes: baseline before first vaccination. This specimen's treatment or condition label, per the study, means: meningococcal conjugate vaccine given as trial control. Samples from vaccinated people were obtained from the UK trials COV001 and COV002, which included a single-blind randomized controlled phase 2/3 trial of AZD1222 (ChAdOx1 nCoV-19) in healthy adults. Trial participant PBMC samples were collected at day 0 and day 28 after the second dose for TCRbeta chain sequencing. The CDR3 regions of human TCRbeta chains were subjected to immunosequencing. From the authors' description of their analysis: TCRs in the repertoires were matched against a reference library of SARS-CoV-2-specific TCRs that had been generated with the MIRA antigen-specificity platform. Breadth meant the fraction of unique TCRs that were SARS-CoV-2-associated, whereas depth meant the fraction of total T cells that were SARS-CoV-2-associated. Each spike-specific TCR was assigned to its reactive spike region and to a CD4 or CD8 class using the MIRA data. Log10-transformed breadth and depth values were compared by one-way ANOVA with Sidak's multiple comparisons tests. Sourced from immuneACCESS, this table was stored by TCRdb with only in-frame sequences that have V and J called. A share of the clones is absent; for the studies checked, an unresolved V gene accounts for under half, and the remainder has no known explanation. That table is the source of V, J and clone size, and D and trimming were worked out from the DNA. The sample has fewer than 55,000 clones on record, 70% to 85% of them singletons. In total, the top ten clones hold approximately 22% of the sample.

This specimen was peripheral blood, taken on day 0 of MenACWY control vaccination. The V and J genes are TRBV15 and TRBJ1-3, with TRBD1 matching 7 junction bases. This clonotype originated in an adult in good health. The DNA reads TGTGCCACCAGCGGTCGACAGGGCCCTGGAAACACCATATATTTT. Its translation is CATSGRQGPGNTIYF.